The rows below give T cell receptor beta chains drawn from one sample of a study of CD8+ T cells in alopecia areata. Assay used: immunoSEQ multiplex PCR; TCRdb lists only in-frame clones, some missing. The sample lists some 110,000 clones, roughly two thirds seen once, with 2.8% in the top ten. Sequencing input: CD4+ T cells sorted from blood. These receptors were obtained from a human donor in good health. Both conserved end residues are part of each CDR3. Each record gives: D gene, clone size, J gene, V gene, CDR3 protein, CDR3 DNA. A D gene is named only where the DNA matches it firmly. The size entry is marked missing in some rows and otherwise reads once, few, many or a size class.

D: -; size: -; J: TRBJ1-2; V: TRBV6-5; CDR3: CASSPALPGVYGYTF; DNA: TGTGCCAGCAGCCCCGCCTTGCCAGGGGTCTATGGCTACACCTTC
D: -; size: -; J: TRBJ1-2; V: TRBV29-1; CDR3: CSVDPSQGGLGYGYTF; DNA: TGCAGCGTTGATCCAAGCCAGGGTGGGTTAGGGTATGGCTACACCTTC
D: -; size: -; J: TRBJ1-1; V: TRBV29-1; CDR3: CSVEEVPAFF; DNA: TGCAGCGTTGAAGAGGTCCCGGCTTTCTTT
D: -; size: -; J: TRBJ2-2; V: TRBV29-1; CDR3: CSAGLNTGELFF; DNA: TGCAGCGCCGGATTAAACACCGGGGAGCTGTTTTTT
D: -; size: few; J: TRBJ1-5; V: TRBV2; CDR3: CASTLGQPLNQPQHF; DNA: TGTGCCAGCACCCTTGGACAGCCACTCAATCAGCCCCAGCATTTT
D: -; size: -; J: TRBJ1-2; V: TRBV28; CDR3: CASARGGNYGYTF; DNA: TGTGCCAGTGCCCGGGGGGGGAACTATGGCTACACCTTC
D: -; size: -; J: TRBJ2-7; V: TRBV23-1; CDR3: CASSPTQDIYEQYF; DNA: TGCGCCAGCAGCCCCACTCAGGACATCTACGAGCAGTACTTC
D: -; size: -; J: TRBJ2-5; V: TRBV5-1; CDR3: CASSPTPRRGETQYF; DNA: TGCGCCAGCAGCCCTACCCCCCGGAGGGGAGAGACCCAGTACTTC
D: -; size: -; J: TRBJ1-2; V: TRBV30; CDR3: CAWKLGENYGYTF; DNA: TGTGCCTGGAAGCTAGGCGAGAACTATGGCTACACCTTC
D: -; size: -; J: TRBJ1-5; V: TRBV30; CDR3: CAWSEAGGNQPQHF; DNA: TGTGCCTGGAGTGAAGCGGGGGGTAATCAGCCCCAGCATTTT
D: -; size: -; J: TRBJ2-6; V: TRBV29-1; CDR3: CSVQGSGANVLTF; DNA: TGCAGCGTTCAGGGTTCTGGGGCCAACGTCCTGACTTTC
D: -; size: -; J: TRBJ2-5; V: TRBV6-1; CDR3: CASNGEATQYF; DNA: TGTGCCAGCAATGGGGAGGCGACCCAGTACTTC
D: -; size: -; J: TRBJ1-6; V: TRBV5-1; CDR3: CASSLAGAGVYNSPLHF; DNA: TGCGCCAGCAGCTTGGCCGGGGCAGGCGTATATAATTCACCCCTCCACTTT